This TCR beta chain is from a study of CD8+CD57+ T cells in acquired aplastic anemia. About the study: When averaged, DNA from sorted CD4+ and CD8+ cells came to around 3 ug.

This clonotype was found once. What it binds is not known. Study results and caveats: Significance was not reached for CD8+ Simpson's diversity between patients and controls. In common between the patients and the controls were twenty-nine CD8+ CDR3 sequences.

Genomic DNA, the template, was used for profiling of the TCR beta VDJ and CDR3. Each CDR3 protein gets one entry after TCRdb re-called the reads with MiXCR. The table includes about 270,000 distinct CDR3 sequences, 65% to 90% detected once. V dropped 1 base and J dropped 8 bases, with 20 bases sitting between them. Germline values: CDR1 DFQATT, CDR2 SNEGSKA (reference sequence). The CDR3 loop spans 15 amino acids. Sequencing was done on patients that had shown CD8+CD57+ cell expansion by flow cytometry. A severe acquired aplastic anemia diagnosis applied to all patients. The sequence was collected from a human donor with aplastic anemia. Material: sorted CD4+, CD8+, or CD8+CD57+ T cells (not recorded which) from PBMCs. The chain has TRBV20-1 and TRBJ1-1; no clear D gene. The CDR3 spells CSARGGDPYNVEAFF. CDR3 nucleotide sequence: TGCAGTGCTAGAGGCGGAGACCCTTACAACGTCGAAGCTTTCTTT.